Listed below are T cell receptor beta chains from one sample, sequenced in a study of T cells after yellow fever vaccination. TCRdb re-derived calls from the 5' RACE reads in MiXCR, one entry per CDR3 protein. The sample records roughly 350,000 distinct CDR3 sequences, roughly 3.9% being singletons. The sequencing here drew on PBMCs, taken 5 days after the yellow fever booster vaccination. Every receptor here comes from a young man who received the YFV17D yellow fever vaccine. The CDR3 runs from the conserved cysteine through the conserved F or W. Each record gives: CDR3 DNA, CDR3 protein, CDR3 length, D gene, clone size, V gene, J gene. D genes are given only for firm matches. Clone size, where shown, is once, few, many, or a class for clones that have expanded.

DNA: TGCAGAGCCTGGACAGGGTTTGGAGAGACCCAGTACTTC
CDR3: CRAWTGFGETQYF
length: 13
D: TRBD1
size: few
V: TRBV20-1
J: TRBJ2-5

DNA: TGTGCCAGCGTCACCGGTGGGGGTCAAGAGACCCAGTACTTC
CDR3: CASVTGGGQETQYF
length: 14
D: -
size: many
V: TRBV6-2/TRBV6-3
J: TRBJ2-5

DNA: TGTGCCAGCAGAGGACTAGCGGGAGAGACCCAGTACTTC
CDR3: CASRGLAGETQYF
length: 13
D: TRBD2
size: many
V: TRBV27
J: TRBJ2-5

DNA: TGCGCCAGCTCCCGTGGGGCGCCTAATGAGCAGTTCTTC
CDR3: CASSRGAPNEQFF
length: 13
D: -
size: few
V: TRBV4-3
J: TRBJ2-1

DNA: TGTGCCAGCAGACGGGACTTCTCTACCGACAATGAGCAGTTCTTC
CDR3: CASRRDFSTDNEQFF
length: 15
D: -
size: few
V: TRBV6-4
J: TRBJ2-1

DNA: TGCGCCAGCAGCTTGAGGCCATCACTCACCTACAATGAGCAGTTCTTC
CDR3: CASSLRPSLTYNEQFF
length: 16
D: -
size: many
V: TRBV5-1
J: TRBJ2-1

DNA: TGTGCCAGCAGCCACGACAGGGGCGTGAACACCGGGGAGCTGTTTTTT
CDR3: CASSHDRGVNTGELFF
length: 16
D: TRBD1
size: few
V: TRBV28
J: TRBJ2-2

DNA: TGTGCCAGCAGCGTGACTTGGCAGAAGAGCTCTGGGGCCAACGTCCTGACTTTC
CDR3: CASSVTWQKSSGANVLTF
length: 18
D: -
size: many
V: TRBV9
J: TRBJ2-6

DNA: TGTGCCAGTAGTACAGGAGTAAGCGGCAATCAGCCCCAGCATTTT
CDR3: CASSTGVSGNQPQHF
length: 15
D: -
size: -
V: TRBV19
J: TRBJ1-5

DNA: TGTGCCAGCAGGTTGGGAGGGGCTGACACCGGGGAGCTGTTTTTT
CDR3: CASRLGGADTGELFF
length: 15
D: TRBD2
size: many
V: TRBV5-4
J: TRBJ2-2

DNA: TGTGCCAGCAGCCCCATTGACGGATACTCCTACGAGCAGTACTTC
CDR3: CASSPIDGYSYEQYF
length: 15
D: -
size: -
V: TRBV7-9
J: TRBJ2-7

DNA: TGTGCCAGCAGGGGACAGGAGGACACCGGGGAGCTGTTTTTT
CDR3: CASRGQEDTGELFF
length: 14
D: TRBD1
size: few
V: TRBV12-3/TRBV12-4
J: TRBJ2-2

DNA: TGTGCCAGCAGCTCTTCTATCCAGGCATTGCCGACCTACGAGCAGTACTTC
CDR3: CASSSSIQALPTYEQYF
length: 17
D: -
size: few
V: TRBV12-3/TRBV12-4
J: TRBJ2-7

DNA: TGTGCCAGCAGTTACTGGACAGGGGGCTCTGGGGCCAACGTCCTGACTTTC
CDR3: CASSYWTGGSGANVLTF
length: 17
D: TRBD1
size: -
V: TRBV6-5
J: TRBJ2-6